This TCR beta chain derives from a study of beta chain features in type 1 diabetes. The isolated RNA, all of it, was reverse transcribed, so expressed TCRB transcripts were what got sequenced. Libraries were prepared by immunoSEQ multiplex PCR; TCRdb keeps only in-frame clonotypes and omits some of them. The sample carries under 250,000 clones, around 9.9% recorded once. V was clipped by 4 bases and J by 1 base; unmatched bases: 5. There are 15 residues in the CDR3. The germline CDR1 and CDR2 sequences are SGHRS and YFSETQ. This chain uses TRBV5-1 with TRBJ2-3; TRBD1 agrees at 8 bases. The sample consisted of central memory CD4+ T cells from blood. The sequence derives from a young man in good health. CDR3 region: CASSASDRGTDTQYF. CDR3 DNA sequence: TGCGCCAGCAGCGCCTCGGACAGGGGCACAGATACGCAGTATTTT. Variable domain in full (rest from reference TRBV5-1 and TRBJ2-3): KAGVTQTPRYLIKTRGQQVTLSCSPISGHRSVSWYQQTPGQGLQFLFEYFSETQRNKGNFPGRFSGRQFSNSRSEMNVSTLELGDSALYLCASSASDRGTDTQYFGPGTRLTVL.